The 11 T cell receptor beta chains below come from one sample, sequenced in a study of graft-versus-host responses after intestinal transplantation. These receptors are not linked to any known antigen. Here immunoSEQ multiplex PCR was the method, and the copy in TCRdb shows in-frame clones only, minus some. This sample has about 86,000 clones, with about 87% found just once. Sample: unstimulated CD4+ T cells sorted from spleen or lymph node cells, taken before transplant. All receptors come from a human donor who was the organ donor for an intestinal transplant.

This chain joins TRBV7-8 and TRBJ2-3; D might be TRBD2 (7 bases). Germline CDR1 is SGHVS and CDR2 is FQNEAQ. Trimming removed 0 bases from V and 4 bases from J, with 14 bases in between. The CDR3 loop spans 16 amino acids. CDR3 amino acids: CASSLARLGGADTQYF. The CDR3 DNA reads as TGTGCCAGCAGCTTAGCGCGCCTAGGGGGGGCAGATACGCAGTATTTT.

The CDR3, as DNA: TGTGCCAGCAGCTTAGACGGAGCGGGAGGATACGAGCAGTACTTC. It encodes CASSLDGAGGYEQYF. The rearrangement joins TRBV7-2 to TRBJ2-7; 9 bases match TRBD2. Germline V lookup: CDR1 SGHTA, CDR2 FQGNSA. J gave up 4 bases and V 1 base, and 5 bases lay outside the gene matches. There are 15 residues in the CDR3. Full variable domain (outside the CDR3, taken from reference TRBV7-2 and TRBJ2-7): GAGVSQSPSNKVTEKGKDVELRCDPISGHTALYWYRQSLGQGLEFLIYFQGNSAPDKSGLPSDRFSAERTGGSVSTLTIQRTQQEDSAVYLCASSLDGAGGYEQYFGPGTRLTVT.

Comment on this clone: This sample includes further DNA sequences coding for the same CDR3. This sequence joins TRBV27 and TRBJ2-3, with TRBD2 as a possible D gene (5 bases). Per germline, CDR1 MNHEY and CDR2 SMNVEV (reference sequence). This CDR3 spans 13 amino acids. With 4 bases removed from V and 1 base from J, the gap between germline ends came to 6 bases. The CDR3 coding sequence is TGTGCCAGCAGTTCGAGGGGCACAGATACGCAGTATTTT. This encodes CASSSRGTDTQYF.

The table lists this clone with a count of one. Within the sample, other DNA sequences also encode this same CDR3. The chain couples TRBV18 to TRBJ2-3; D not resolved. Germline CDR1 KGHSH, CDR2 LQKENI. Trimming cost V 4 bases and J 1 base, with 3 bases left between them. The CDR3 is 12 residues long. CDR3 bases: TGTGCCAGCTCACTCGGCACAGATACGCAGTATTTT. This codes for CASSLGTDTQYF.

This sequence joins TRBV7-6 and TRBJ2-7; TRBD1 aligns across 7 bases. Germline trimming cut 1 base from V and 5 bases from J; bases unmatched to any gene: 11. The CDR3 is 16 residues long. Germline CDR1 reads SGHVS; CDR2 reads FNYEAQ. This chain's CDR3 is CASSLGFEQGSNEQYF. CDR3 nucleotides: TGTGCCAGCAGCTTAGGGTTTGAACAGGGGTCCAACGAGCAGTACTTC. Using reference TRBV7-6 and TRBJ2-7 for the parts outside the CDR3, the full variable domain is GAGVSQSPRYKVTKRGQDVALRCDPISGHVSLYWYRQALGQGPEFLTYFNYEAQQDKSGLPNDRFSAERPEGSISTLTIQRTEQRDSAMYRCASSLGFEQGSNEQYFGPGTRLTVT.

This chain uses TRBV19 with TRBJ2-5; maybe TRBD2 (5 bases). The CDR3 runs to 13 residues. CDR1 is LNHDA, CDR2 SQIVND, per germline (reference sequence). Trimming removed 4 bases from V and 10 bases from J, with 16 bases in between. The CDR3 region has the DNA TGTGCCAGTAGTACCCCCGCGGGTAGGCTCCAGTACTTC. Translating it yields CASSTPAGRLQYF.

The V and J genes are TRBV9 and TRBJ2-7, with 7 bases that match TRBD1. Germline values: CDR1 SGDLS, CDR2 YYNGEE. This CDR3 has 14 residues. Trimming took 3 bases from V and 3 from J; bases not matched to a gene: 6. CDR3 region: CASSGRDSLYEQYF. CDR3 sequence (DNA): TGTGCCAGCAGCGGCCGGGACAGCCTCTACGAGCAGTACTTC.

The chain links TRBV7-3 to TRBJ1-1; D is uncertain. V was clipped by 2 bases and J by 5 bases, with 12 bases between them. This CDR3 region has 14 residues. Germline loops: CDR1 SGHTA, CDR2 FQGTGA. The CDR3 loop reads CASSLSGLGTEAFF. The CDR3 DNA reads TGTGCCAGCAGCTTATCGGGGTTGGGGACTGAAGCTTTCTTT. The variable domain in full, with the rest retrieved from reference TRBV7-3 and TRBJ1-1, is GAGVSQTPSNKVTEKGKYVELRCDPISGHTALYWYRQSLGQGPEFLIYFQGTGAADDSGLPNDRFFAVRPEGSVSTLKIQRTERGDSAVYLCASSLSGLGTEAFFGQGTRLTVV.

The J gene is TRBJ1-1, the V gene TRBV12-5, with no clear D. This CDR3 is built from 13 residues. Germline assignment: CDR1 LGHNT and CDR2 FRNRAP. Trimming pared 1 base from V and 4 bases from J, leaving 7 bases between. The CDR3 here is CASGLEPGTEAFF. CDR3 nucleotides: TGTGCTAGTGGTTTGGAACCGGGCACTGAAGCTTTCTTT. The full variable domain, in which reference TRBV12-5 and TRBJ1-1 provide the parts outside the CDR3, is DARVTQTPRHKVTEMGQEVTMRCQPILGHNTVFWYRQTMMQGLELLAYFRNRAPLDDSGMPKDRFSAEMPDATLATLKIQPSEPRDSAVYFCASGLEPGTEAFFGQGTRLTVV.

J is TRBJ2-7 and V is TRBV27; TRBD2 matches at 9 bases. V was clipped by 6 bases and J by 3 bases; unmatched bases: 6. The CDR3 loop spans 14 amino acids. Germline V CDR1 and CDR2: MNHEY, SMNVEV (reference sequence). This CDR3 is CASRTYSGGYEQYF. The CDR3 nucleotides are TGTGCCAGCAGAACGTATAGCGGGGGCTACGAGCAGTACTTC.

The chain employs TRBV18 and TRBJ1-1; D uncertain. V was clipped by 0 bases and J by 0 bases, with 11 bases between them. The CDR3 totals 16 residues. CDR1 and CDR2 (germline): KGHSH, LQKENI. The CDR3 nucleotides read TGTGCCAGCTCACCACCGAGGGCAGGAGTGAACACTGAAGCTTTCTTT. Protein sequence: CASSPPRAGVNTEAFF.